The 17 T cell receptor beta chains listed next were all sequenced from one sample in a study of blood T cell repertoires in COVID-19. Only in-frame clones appear in the TCRdb table, and some are missing; sequencing was by immunoSEQ multiplex PCR. Of 400,000 to 550,000 clones detected, around nine tenths appear once; the ten largest clones hold 4% to 5.5%. Sequences were obtained from peripheral blood. The receptors here all came from a woman aged 30 to 39 with acute or convalescent COVID-19.

This chain connects TRBV2 to TRBJ2-1, with D possibly matching TRBD1 (6 bases). Trimming removed 4 bases at V and 0 bases at J, with 10 bases between. Germline CDR1 reads SNHLY; CDR2 reads FYNNEI. There are 15 residues in the CDR3. Written as DNA, the CDR3 is TGTGCCAGCAGTGTAGGGGGAAGCTCCTACAATGAGCAGTTCTTC. It codes for CASSVGGSSYNEQFF.

The chain employs TRBV24-1 and TRBJ1-5; 8 bases fit TRBD1. There are 14 residues in the CDR3. The V segment lost 5 bases and the J segment 7 bases; nucleotides outside the gene matches: 6. Germline assignment: CDR1 KGHDR and CDR2 SFDVKD. The CDR3: CATSGDRSRQPQHF. The CDR3 DNA reads TGTGCCACCAGTGGGGACAGGTCGAGGCAGCCCCAGCATTTT.

CDR3 nucleotides: TGCGCCAGCAGCTTGGCCCCCGTCAGCGGGGGAGTCAAAGATACGCAGTATTTT. As protein: CASSLAPVSGGVKDTQYF. This chain uses TRBV5-1 with TRBJ2-3, with 8 bases lining up with TRBD2. Germline loops: CDR1 SGHRS, CDR2 YFSETQ. Trimming removed 0 bases from V and 5 bases from J; junction bases left unmatched: 14. CDR3 length equals 18 residues. Full variable domain (remainder filled in from reference TRBV5-1 and TRBJ2-3): KAGVTQTPRYLIKTRGQQVTLSCSPISGHRSVSWYQQTPGQGLQFLFEYFSETQRNKGNFPGRFSGRQFSNSRSEMNVSTLELGDSALYLCASSLAPVSGGVKDTQYFGPGTRLTVL.

The chain is built from TRBV27 and TRBJ2-7; 10 nucleotides align to TRBD1. The CDR3 is 14 amino acids. The germline gives CDR1 MNHEY, CDR2 SMNVEV (reference sequence). J was trimmed by 5 bases and V by 6 bases; bases with no gene match: 7. The CDR3 loop is CASSYGTGVDEQYF. In DNA form, the CDR3 reads TGTGCCAGCAGCTATGGGACAGGGGTCGACGAGCAGTACTTC.

This sequence joins TRBV13 and TRBJ1-2, with a tentative D call TRBD1 (6 bases). The V gene lost 6 bases and the J gene lost 7 bases, with 15 bases spanning the gap. Germline V CDR1 and CDR2: PRHDT, FYEKMQ (reference sequence). The length of the CDR3 is 13 residues. The CDR3: CASSSNRDAGYTF. CDR3 bases: TGTGCCAGCAGTTCCAACAGGGATGCTGGCTACACCTTC.

The chain employs TRBV3-1 (or the pseudogene TRBV3-2) and TRBJ2-1; 9 bases line up with TRBD2. The germline V gene has CDR1 LGHDT and CDR2 YNNKEL (reference sequence). J was trimmed by 4 bases and V by 3 bases; bases with no gene match: 13. The CDR3 has 18 residues. The CDR3 reads CASSQTTSGWSRYNEQFF. The CDR3 bases are TGTGCCAGCAGCCAGACGACTAGCGGTTGGTCCAGGTACAATGAGCAGTTCTTC.

The gene calls are TRBV28 and TRBJ2-7, with unresolved D. This CDR3 is built from 13 residues. The V gene lost 6 bases and the J gene lost 2 bases, with 11 bases spanning the gap. Germline CDR1 MDHEN, CDR2 SYDVKM. Here the CDR3 reads CASSAGFTYEQYF. The CDR3 nucleotides are TGTGCCAGCAGCGCCGGTTTCACCTACGAGCAGTACTTC. Full variable domain (outside the CDR3, taken from reference TRBV28 and TRBJ2-7): DVKVTQSSRYLVKRTGEKVFLECVQDMDHENMFWYRQDPGLGLRLIYFSYDVKMKEKGDIPEGYSVSREKKERFSLILESASTNQTSMYLCASSAGFTYEQYFGPGTRLTVT.

The chain couples TRBV5-4 to TRBJ2-7; 9 nucleotides align to TRBD1. Germline assignment: CDR1 SGHNT and CDR2 YYREEE (reference sequence). This CDR3 spans 16 amino acids. V was pared by 7 bases and J by 2 bases, with 13 bases of the junction left unmatched. The CDR3 here is CASGMTGTGTTYEQYF. CDR3 in DNA: TGTGCCAGCGGGATGACCGGGACAGGGACTACCTACGAGCAGTACTTC.

This chain connects TRBV28 to TRBJ1-4; TRBD1 aligns across 7 bases. The trim removed 4 bases at V and 4 bases at J, leaving 6 bases unmatched. Germline CDR1 is MDHEN and CDR2 is SYDVKM. The CDR3 extends over 15 amino acids. CDR3 in DNA: TGTGCCAGCAGTTCCCGGGACAGATATAATGAAAAACTGTTTTTT. It codes for CASSSRDRYNEKLFF.

This clone came up once. This chain joins TRBV3-1 (or the pseudogene TRBV3-2) and TRBJ1-1; TRBD1 agrees at 10 bases. From germline, CDR1 is LGHDT and CDR2 YNNKEL (reference sequence). The CDR3 has 14 amino acids. With V trimmed by 4 bases and J by 4 bases, 3 bases remained unmatched. The CDR3 sequence: CASSLGTGVTEAFF. The CDR3 DNA reads TGTGCCAGCAGCCTCGGGACAGGGGTCACTGAAGCTTTCTTT.

The gene calls are TRBV19 and TRBJ2-7; D remains ambiguous. Trimming pared 6 bases from V and 2 bases from J, leaving 17 bases between. Germline V lookup: CDR1 LNHDA, CDR2 SQIVND (reference sequence). This CDR3 is 15 amino acids long. CDR3 in DNA: TGTGCCAGTAGACCCGACGCGGCCACGACCTACGAGCAGTACTTC. Protein product: CASRPDAATTYEQYF.

This rearrangement joins TRBV5-1 to TRBJ2-1, with 8 positions matching TRBD2. The J segment lost 5 bases and the V segment lost 3 bases, leaving 7 bases of the junction unmatched. CDR1 and CDR2 (germline): SGHRS, YFSETQ. The CDR3 length is 15 residues. The CDR3 reads CASSSPSGGDNEQFF. CDR3 in DNA: TGCGCCAGCAGCTCCCCCAGCGGGGGTGACAATGAGCAGTTCTTC.

The chain has TRBV11-2 and TRBJ1-1, with D unresolved. Germline V gene lookup returns CDR1 SGHAT and CDR2 FQNNGV. V was shortened by 8 bases and J by 1 base, with 8 bases between the two germline ends. This CDR3 has 12 amino acids. This chain's CDR3 is CASGEANTEAFF. The DNA of the CDR3 is TGTGCCAGCGGTGAAGCGAACACTGAAGCTTTCTTT.

The rearrangement joins TRBV9 to TRBJ2-5; no firm D call. The germline V and J ends were trimmed by 0 bases and 4 bases, with 13 bases remaining between them. The germline V gene encodes CDR1 SGDLS and CDR2 YYNGEE. There are 15 residues in the CDR3. Here the CDR3 reads CASSVDPTRRETQYF. For the CDR3, the DNA is TGTGCCAGCAGCGTAGACCCAACCCGGAGAGAGACCCAGTACTTC.

This chain uses TRBV11-2 with TRBJ2-7, with D perhaps TRBD2 (6 bases). Per the germline V gene, CDR1 is SGHAT and CDR2 is FQNNGV. V was clipped by 5 bases and J by 3 bases, with 14 bases between them. This CDR3 is built from 14 residues. CDR3 sequence: CASSPSQGLYEQYF. CDR3 sequence (DNA): TGTGCCAGCAGCCCCTCCCAGGGACTCTACGAGCAGTACTTC. The whole variable domain, filled in from reference TRBV11-2 and TRBJ2-7, reads EAGVAQSPRYKIIEKRQSVAFWCNPISGHATLYWYQQILGQGPKLLIQFQNNGVVDDSQLPKDRFSAERLKGVDSTLKIQPAKLEDSAVYLCASSPSQGLYEQYFGPGTRLTVT.

The chain is built from TRBV5-4 and TRBJ1-1; TRBD1 matches at 7 bases. Germline V lookup: CDR1 SGHNT, CDR2 YYREEE (reference sequence). J lost 3 bases, V lost 4 bases, and 6 bases had no gene match. CDR3 size: 14 residues. Here the CDR3 reads CASSPGQWDTEAFF. CDR3 bases: TGTGCCAGCAGCCCGGGACAGTGGGACACTGAAGCTTTCTTT.

This clone occurred once. The chain employs TRBV28 and TRBJ1-6; 7 positions agree with TRBD1. The germline V gene has CDR1 MDHEN and CDR2 SYDVKM. The V segment lost 6 bases and the J segment 9 bases; nucleotides outside the gene matches: 8. CDR3 length equals 14 residues. Written as DNA, the CDR3 is TGTGCCAGCAGCTTAGGGGGCAGGGGTTCACCCCTCCACTTT. Translation: CASSLGGRGSPLHF.